Below, 8 T cell receptor beta chains from the same sample are listed, as sequenced in a study of blood T cells in healthy people across ages. Using a J-beta primer mix together with a sample-barcoded 5' primer, a second PCR was run for roughly 6 to 12 cycles. MiXCR, run by TCRdb on the 5' RACE reads, gives a single entry per CDR3 protein. The sample yields some 930,000 distinct CDR3 sequences, just under 30% seen once. The same data also contributed to another study, on T cells of mothers and their children.

Input material: blood. The receptors here all came from a woman aged 40 to 50 in good health.

The chain uses TRBV12-3 or TRBV12-4 and TRBJ1-3, with unresolved D. The CDR3 contains 15 residues. V was pared by 6 bases and J by 3 bases, with 15 bases between. The CDR3 coding sequence is TGTGCCAGCAGCCCCCCAGGCCTCATTGGAAACACCATATATTTT. Translated, it gives CASSPPGLIGNTIYF.

The chain combines TRBV7-2 with TRBJ1-6, with 9 bases matching TRBD1. The CDR3 is 18 residues long. With V trimmed by 5 bases and J by 10 bases, 18 bases remained unmatched. Germline V gene lookup returns CDR1 SGHTA and CDR2 FQGNSA. The CDR3 bases are TGTGCCAGCAGCCCTCTCCCGGGACAGGGCGTCGGTGGGTCACCCCTCCACTTT. Its protein product is CASSPLPGQGVGGSPLHF.

This clonotype has more than one count but fewer than ten. Sequence at one end of the junction differs from germline and may be a read error. The rearrangement links TRBV28 to TRBJ1-2, with a weak D call TRBD1 (5 bases). CDR1 is MDHEN and CDR2 is SYDVKM in the germline V gene. The CDR3 extends over 14 amino acids. The CDR3 protein is CANSFPTTDYGYTF. CDR3 coding DNA: TGTGCCAACAGTTTTCCAACGACAGACTATGGCTACACCTTC.

This clonotype showed up just a few times. The rearrangement links TRBV5-1 to TRBJ1-4; D not resolved. The CDR3 extends over 12 amino acids. V lost 4 bases and J lost 5, with 6 bases in between. The germline gives CDR1 SGHRS, CDR2 YFSETQ. CDR3 region: CASSPNNEKLFF. The CDR3 region has the DNA TGCGCCAGCAGCCCCAACAATGAAAAACTGTTTTTT.

This clonotype was counted between two and nine times. The chain joins TRBV18 to TRBJ2-3; the match to TRBD1 covers 10 bases. This CDR3 region has 15 residues. Germline values: CDR1 KGHSH, CDR2 LQKENI. J gave up 0 bases and V 6 bases, and 3 bases lay outside the gene matches. CDR3 residues: CASSGTGASTDTQYF. CDR3 DNA: TGTGCCAGCTCCGGGACAGGGGCAAGCACAGATACGCAGTATTTT.

This clonotype has a single count. A clone one base away is much larger, so this may be a read error. The chain recombines TRBV4-1 with TRBJ1-5, with 7 bases identical to TRBD1. CDR3 length: 15 amino acids. Germline V gives CDR1 MGHRA, CDR2 YSYEKL. Trimming took 1 base from V and 5 from J; bases not matched to a gene: 5. The DNA of the CDR3 is TGCGCCAGCAGCCAAGGAACAGGGGTCGATCAGCCCCAGCATTTT. Amino acid sequence: CASSQGTGVDQPQHF.

The J gene is TRBJ1-1, the V gene TRBV7-2; perhaps TRBD1 as D (6 bases). CDR3 size: 13 residues. Germline loops: CDR1 SGHTA, CDR2 FQGNSA. V lost 1 base and J lost 13, with 16 bases in between. The CDR3 DNA reads TGTGCCAGCAGCTTAGGGCGGACAGTGTCGGGTTTCTTT. Encoded protein: CASSLGRTVSGFF.

This clonotype occurred a few times. The V call is TRBV9, the J call TRBJ2-3; 12 nucleotides agree with TRBD2. The germline V gene has CDR1 SGDLS and CDR2 YYNGEE. The CDR3 runs to 17 residues. V lost 0 bases to trimming and J lost 0 bases; unmatched junction nucleotides: 2. The CDR3 nucleotides read TGTGCCAGCAGCGTAGGGGGGACTAGCGGGAGCACAGATACGCAGTATTTT. This gives the protein CASSVGGTSGSTDTQYF.